This record looks at one TCR beta chain sequence and its context. Primed by a sample-barcoded 5' primer and a J-beta primer mix, a second PCR proceeded for 7 to 11 cycles. TCRdb reprocessed the 5' RACE reads via MiXCR and lists one record per CDR3 protein. The data contain some 880,000 distinct CDR3 sequences, about 34% of them singletons. This record belongs to a study of blood T cells in healthy people across ages. The sequence was obtained from a young man in good health. Specimen: blood.

For the CDR3, the DNA is TGTGCCAGCAGTGTGGGTGACAGCTACAATGAGCAGTTCTTC. Its protein is CASSVGDSYNEQFF. The genes are TRBV27 and TRBJ2-1; tentative D call: TRBD1 (5 bases). Germline-derived CDR1 and CDR2 are MNHEY and SMNVEV (reference sequence). Trimming cost V 5 bases and J 3 bases, with 11 bases left between them. This CDR3 has 14 amino acids.